This T cell receptor (beta chain) was documented in a study of shared clonotypes between healthy human individuals. The wider study: The composition of the donors was a couple of women and a few men aged 18 to 49.

Produced via immunoSEQ multiplex PCR; TCRdb's table is partial and in-frame only. The table records approximately 470,000 clones, about 72% of them present only once. The CDR3 covers 16 residues. Deletions cut 5 bases from V and 0 bases from J, with 15 bases between. Germline CDR1 is SGHDT and CDR2 is YYEEEE. This receptor was identified in a woman in her 40s in good health. Some clones in this sample may be carry-over from other donors' samples. Material for sequencing was PBMCs. This chain links TRBV5-6 with TRBJ2-1; TRBD2 is a possible D gene (6 bases). The DNA of the CDR3 is TGTGCCAGCAGTCCGCGAGCGGGCAACTCCTACAATGAGCAGTTCTTC. It codes for CASSPRAGNSYNEQFF.